This T cell receptor beta chain was recovered during a study of control samples from healthy donors and cancer patients. TCRdb's table, derived via immunoSEQ multiplex PCR, lists solely in-frame clones and lacks some. The top ten clones hold roughly 1.5% of a sample with 170,000 or so clones, about 93% of them seen once. Germline CDR1 reads KGHDR; CDR2 reads SFDVKD. The V and J ends lost 5 bases and 3 bases, in that order; junction bases with no gene match: 7. The CDR3 is made up of 15 amino acids. The sample consisted of blood. V is TRBV24-1 and J is TRBJ1-2; 8 bases fit TRBD1. The sequence came from a man aged 18-30 years in good health. CDR3 in DNA: TGTGCCACCAGTGTTGGTACAGGGGGTGACTATGGCTACACCTTC. Amino acids: CATSVGTGGDYGYTF.